A selection of T cell receptor beta chains follows, all from one sample in a study of regulatory T cells in long-lasting Graves disease. TCRdb called the multiplex PCR reads again in MiXCR, with one record for every CDR3 protein. The table includes approximately 690,000 distinct CDR3 sequences, 25% to 30% detected once. Sequenced here: peripheral blood mononuclear cells (PBMCs), sampled when the disease was refractory, from a patient treated with antithyroid drugs. These receptors were collected from a female donor with Graves disease. CDR3s include the opening cysteine and the closing phenylalanine or tryptophan. A D gene is named only where the DNA matches it firmly. Rows give clone size only sometimes, using once, few, many, or a class for an expanded clone.

V	D	J	size	CDR3	DNA
TRBV12-3/TRBV12-4	NA	TRBJ2-5	few	CASSFSSRETQYF	TGTGCCAGCAGTTTTTCTAGCCGAGAGACCCAGTACTTC
TRBV5-1	NA	TRBJ2-7	few	CASSDRDLAYEQYF	TGCGCCAGCAGCGACCGGGACCTGGCCTACGAGCAGTACTTC
TRBV11-3	TRBD1	TRBJ2-3	NA	CASSLRQGRTDTQYF	TGTGCCAGCAGCCTCAGACAGGGTCGAACAGATACGCAGTATTTT
TRBV10-3	NA	TRBJ2-5	few	CAIGPGETQYF	TGTGCCATAGGCCCGGGGGAGACCCAGTACTTC
TRBV7-9	NA	TRBJ1-5	few	CASSLEAGTQPQHF	TGTGCCAGCAGCTTAGAGGCCGGCACCCAGCCCCAGCATTTT
TRBV2	TRBD1	TRBJ1-5	many	CASSWGKTGKSNQPQHF	TGTGCCAGCAGTTGGGGGAAGACAGGGAAGTCAAACCAGCCCCAGCATTTT
TRBV12-3/TRBV12-4	NA	TRBJ1-4	many	CASSLSTTNEKLFF	TGTGCCAGCAGCTTAAGCACAACTAATGAAAAACTGTTTTTT
TRBV5-1	NA	TRBJ1-6	few	CASSFTATPDSPLHF	TGCGCCAGCAGCTTTACCGCCACCCCGGATTCACCCCTCCACTTT
TRBV30	TRBD1	TRBJ2-7	NA	CAWTDRASYEQYF	TGTGCCTGGACAGACAGGGCCTCCTACGAGCAGTACTTC
TRBV5-1	NA	TRBJ2-7	many	CASSLTGYSYEQYF	TGCGCCAGCAGCTTAACAGGGTACTCCTACGAGCAGTACTTC
TRBV2	NA	TRBJ1-5	few	CASSEPRDSNQPQHF	TGTGCCAGCAGTGAACCCAGGGATAGCAATCAGCCCCAGCATTTT
TRBV3-1	NA	TRBJ1-6	few	CASSHFPVPDNSPLHF	TGTGCCAGCAGCCATTTCCCGGTCCCGGATAATTCACCCCTCCACTTT
TRBV2	TRBD1	TRBJ1-2	many	CASRPGQGIYGYTF	TGTGCCAGCAGACCGGGACAGGGAATCTATGGCTACACCTTC
TRBV19	NA	TRBJ1-3	NA	CGSSPGNTIYF	TGTGGATCTTCCCCTGGAAACACCATATATTTT
TRBV6-1	NA	TRBJ1-2	few	CASTLGPAYGYTF	TGTGCCAGCACCCTCGGACCGGCTTATGGCTACACCTTC
TRBV6-1	NA	TRBJ1-3	NA	CVSSHGLSGTAGNTIYF	TGTGTCAGCAGTCATGGTCTCTCCGGGACCGCTGGAAACACCATATATTTT
TRBV20-1	TRBD2	TRBJ2-5	few	CSPRLAGETQYF	TGCAGTCCAAGACTAGCGGGAGAGACCCAGTACTTC
TRBV10-3	NA	TRBJ1-6	NA	CAISEQRANSPLHF	TGTGCCATCAGTGAACAGAGAGCCAATTCACCCCTCCACTTT
TRBV29-1	NA	TRBJ2-5	NA	CSVAGPSGETQYF	TGCAGCGTCGCAGGACCTTCGGGAGAGACCCAGTACTTC
TRBV2	TRBD1	TRBJ2-1	NA	CASSRDRGGNSEQFF	TGTGCCAGCAGTAGGGACAGGGGAGGGAACAGTGAGCAGTTCTTC
TRBV6-2/TRBV6-3	TRBD2	TRBJ2-1	NA	CASNSGRIYNEQFF	TGTGCCAGCAATAGCGGGAGGATATACAATGAGCAGTTCTTC
TRBV15	NA	TRBJ2-3	NA	CATSSLSGIGDTQYF	TGTGCCACCAGCAGTTTAAGCGGTATCGGAGATACGCAGTATTTT
TRBV24-1	TRBD1	TRBJ1-1	NA	CATSDPRTGNTEAFF	TGTGCCACCAGTGACCCACGGACAGGGAACACTGAAGCTTTCTTT
TRBV19	TRBD1	TRBJ1-5	few	CASSIDRGQFSNQPQHF	TGTGCCAGTAGTATAGATCGGGGACAGTTTAGCAATCAGCCCCAGCATTTT
TRBV9	NA	TRBJ1-5	few	CASSVGSGDGIQPQHF	TGTGCCAGCAGCGTGGGGAGCGGGGATGGGATTCAGCCCCAGCATTTT
TRBV6-1	TRBD1	TRBJ1-1	NA	CASRPTGGRMNTEAFF	TGTGCCAGCAGACCTACAGGGGGCCGCATGAACACTGAAGCTTTCTTT
TRBV3-1	TRBD2	TRBJ2-7	few	CASRLLAGGLEQYF	TGTGCCAGCAGGCTACTAGCGGGAGGGCTCGAGCAGTACTTC
TRBV7-3	NA	TRBJ2-7	NA	CASSQGGTGYEQYF	TGTGCCAGCAGTCAAGGGGGGACCGGCTACGAGCAGTACTTC
TRBV2	NA	TRBJ1-1	many	CASRERGNTEAFF	TGTGCCAGCAGGGAGCGCGGGAACACTGAAGCTTTCTTT
TRBV6-1	TRBD2	TRBJ2-7	many	CASSASGSSYEQYF	TGTGCCAGCAGTGCTAGCGGGAGTTCCTACGAGCAGTACTTC
TRBV15	TRBD1	TRBJ1-1	few	CATGDRVHTEAFF	TGTGCCACAGGTGACAGGGTACACACTGAAGCTTTCTTT
TRBV5-1	NA	TRBJ1-4	NA	CASHTGRGNEKLFF	TGCGCCAGCCATACCGGACGGGGGAATGAAAAACTGTTTTTT
TRBV19	NA	TRBJ1-5	many	CASHVGPFTRGEGNQPQHF	TGTGCCAGCCATGTAGGGCCCTTCACCAGGGGTGAGGGCAATCAGCCCCAGCATTTT
TRBV11-2	TRBD1	TRBJ2-2	few	CASSSGQGDITGELFF	TGTGCCAGCAGCTCGGGACAGGGTGATATCACCGGGGAGCTGTTTTTT
TRBV2	TRBD2	TRBJ2-1	NA	CASSPRTSASSYNEQFF	TGTGCCAGCAGTCCTAGGACTAGCGCGAGCTCCTACAATGAGCAGTTCTTC
TRBV2	NA	TRBJ1-5	NA	CAGTREATGINQPQHF	TGTGCCGGCACCAGGGAAGCGACAGGAATTAATCAGCCCCAGCATTTT
TRBV25-1	NA	TRBJ2-2	NA	CASSDIDGELFF	TGTGCCAGCAGTGATATTGACGGGGAGCTGTTTTTT
TRBV2	NA	TRBJ1-4	NA	CASSRLYEIRGEKLFF	TGTGCCAGCAGTCGATTATACGAGATAAGGGGGGAAAAACTGTTTTTT
TRBV5-1	NA	TRBJ2-1	NA	CASSLIVRVANEQFF	TGCGCCAGCAGCTTAATAGTCAGGGTAGCGAATGAGCAGTTCTTC
TRBV7-3	TRBD1	TRBJ1-1	few	CASSSRTGGVTEAFF	TGTGCCAGCAGCTCCCGGACAGGGGGGGTCACTGAAGCTTTCTTT
TRBV6-1	NA	TRBJ2-2	few	CASLPGRGLNTGELFF	TGTGCCAGCTTACCCGGAAGGGGTCTGAACACCGGGGAGCTGTTTTTT
TRBV6-1	NA	TRBJ2-7	NA	CASSGFGDYYEQYF	TGTGCCAGCAGTGGCTTCGGAGATTACTACGAGCAGTACTTC
TRBV20-1	NA	TRBJ1-1	NA	CSARRPDNTEAFF	TGCAGTGCTAGAAGGCCGGATAACACTGAAGCTTTCTTT
TRBV12-3/TRBV12-4	NA	TRBJ1-5	few	CANCTGTLKQRNQPQHF	TGTGCCAACTGTACCGGGACATTGAAGCAGCGCAATCAGCCCCAGCATTTT
TRBV20-1	NA	TRBJ2-7	NA	CSARPLADYEQYF	TGCAGTGCTAGACCGCTAGCCGACTACGAGCAGTACTTC
TRBV12-3/TRBV12-4	TRBD2	TRBJ2-2	many	CASSPRLAGGVGELFF	TGTGCCAGCAGTCCCCGACTAGCGGGAGGGGTCGGGGAGCTGTTTTTT
TRBV29-1	NA	TRBJ1-2	NA	CSVGLQGYLSYTF	TGCAGCGTTGGATTACAGGGTTACTTAAGCTACACCTTC
TRBV27	NA	TRBJ1-6	many	CASSLRGPETPLHF	TGTGCCAGCAGTTTACGTGGCCCGGAGACACCCCTCCACTTT
TRBV10-3	NA	TRBJ1-5	once	CAISDWGIRGNQPQHF	TGTGCCATCAGTGATTGGGGGATACGGGGCAATCAGCCCCAGCATTTT
TRBV2	TRBD2	TRBJ2-7	many	CASSGLAGGSSYEQYF	TGTGCCAGCAGTGGCCTAGCGGGAGGGAGCTCCTACGAGCAGTACTTC
TRBV7-2	NA	TRBJ2-3	few	CASSRTSMSTDTQYF	TGTGCCAGCAGTCGCACTAGCATGAGCACAGATACGCAGTATTTT
TRBV11-2	NA	TRBJ1-5	few	CASSLIPDQPQHF	TGTGCCAGCAGCTTAATACCCGATCAGCCCCAGCATTTT
TRBV25-1	NA	TRBJ1-1	many	CASSEGTNTEAFF	TGTGCCAGCAGTGAAGGAACGAACACTGAAGCTTTCTTT
TRBV19	NA	TRBJ1-1	few	CASSGGEGRLNTEAFF	TGTGCCAGTAGTGGAGGGGAAGGACGGCTGAACACTGAAGCTTTCTTT
TRBV4-1	NA	TRBJ2-5	NA	CASSRLRGETQYF	TGCGCCAGCAGCCGTCTCCGCGGAGAGACCCAGTACTTC
TRBV6-1	NA	TRBJ1-2	NA	CASSEETAIYGYTF	TGTGCCAGCAGTGAAGAGACAGCGATTTATGGCTACACCTTC
TRBV5-1	NA	TRBJ1-2	NA	CASSLEARYGYTF	TGCGCCAGCAGCTTGGAGGCGCGCTATGGCTACACCTTC
TRBV6-1	TRBD1	TRBJ1-5	NA	CASSEQGRGRSRPQHF	TGTGCCAGCAGTGAACAGGGCAGGGGGAGGTCTAGGCCCCAGCATTTT
TRBV12-3/TRBV12-4	NA	TRBJ1-4	many	CASSLVRGPREKLFF	TGTGCCAGCAGTTTAGTTAGGGGCCCACGTGAAAAACTGTTTTTT
TRBV6-5	TRBD2	TRBJ2-1	NA	CASSSGRVLAGVNEQFF	TGTGCCAGCAGTTCAGGACGAGTACTAGCGGGAGTCAATGAGCAGTTCTTC